This passage covers 30 T cell receptor beta chains from one sample sequenced in a study of lymphopenia after photon versus proton radiotherapy. Profiling relied on immunoSEQ multiplex PCR, and the TCRdb table lists in-frame clones only, not all of them. The sample lists about 4,500 clones, around two thirds occurring once. Material: peripheral blood, obtained from a patient treated with proton-based radiotherapy. Receptors were obtained from an older man with esophageal cancer.

This chain links TRBV27 with TRBJ2-3; 15 bases line up with TRBD2. The CDR3 consists of 16 residues. V shed 4 bases and J 5 bases; nucleotides not matched to a gene: 4. Germline lookup yields CDR1 MNHEY and CDR2 SMNVEV (reference sequence). Written as DNA, the CDR3 is TGTGCCAGCAGTTCAGGGACTAGCGGGAGGATAGATACGCAGTATTTT. This gives the protein CASSSGTSGRIDTQYF.

The gene calls are TRBV7-2 and TRBJ1-1; D is undetermined. CDR3 length equals 14 residues. V was cut by 2 bases and J by 1 base, with 8 bases left in between. Germline CDR1 and CDR2: SGHTA and FQGNSA. The CDR3 nucleotides read TGTGCCAGCAGCTTAATGGGTGCGAACACTGAAGCTTTCTTT. Translation: CASSLMGANTEAFF. The full variable domain, its missing parts supplied by reference TRBV7-2 and TRBJ1-1, is GAGVSQSPSNKVTEKGKDVELRCDPISGHTALYWYRQSLGQGLEFLIYFQGNSAPDKSGLPSDRFSAERTGGSVSTLTIQRTQQEDSAVYLCASSLMGANTEAFFGQGTRLTVV.

The CDR3: CASSESTGLSGYEQYF. In DNA, the CDR3 is TGCGCCAGCAGTGAGTCGACGGGACTCAGCGGCTACGAGCAGTACTTC. V gene TRBV10-2 combines with J gene TRBJ2-7; D might be TRBD2 (6 bases). The V gene lost 0 bases and the J gene lost 3 bases, with 15 bases spanning the gap. Germline assignment: CDR1 WSHSY and CDR2 SAAADI. The CDR3 runs 16 residues.

The rearrangement joins TRBV11-3 to TRBJ1-6; D gene ambiguous. Germline V gene data show CDR1 as SGHNT and CDR2 as YENEEA. This CDR3 spans 17 amino acids. The V end lost 0 bases, the J end lost 0 bases, and 9 bases lay between the germline ends. The CDR3 nucleotides read TGTGCCAGCAGCTTAGAAAGAGGGAGCTCCTATAATTCACCCCTCCACTTT. Translating gives CASSLERGSSYNSPLHF.

V gene TRBV4-3 combines with J gene TRBJ2-3, with D unresolved. From germline, CDR1 is LGHNA and CDR2 YSLEER. Trimming took off 1 base at V and 6 bases at J, with 11 bases between the two ends. The CDR3 is 14 residues long. CDR3: CASSQGRHPDTQYF. CDR3 DNA sequence: TGCGCCAGCAGCCAAGGAAGGCACCCGGATACGCAGTATTTT.

The gene calls are TRBV27 and TRBJ2-2; TRBD2 is a possible D gene (6 bases). Germline V CDR1 and CDR2: MNHEY, SMNVEV (reference sequence). This CDR3 is 17 amino acids long. V lost 5 bases and J 2 bases, leaving 18 bases between the germline ends. The CDR3 DNA sequence: TGTGCCAGCAGTACCAATCCGGGACTCGCTAACACCGGGGAGCTGTTTTTT. Protein sequence: CASSTNPGLANTGELFF.

In the case of this clone: A far larger clone is just one base off, so this is likely a read error. This sample includes further DNA sequences coding for the same CDR3. The gene calls are TRBV9 and TRBJ2-3; D gene ambiguous. V was trimmed by 2 bases and J by 4 bases, leaving 5 bases between them. Germline CDR1 is SGDLS and CDR2 is YYNGEE. The CDR3 is 12 residues long. The CDR3 protein is CASSVASDTQYF. CDR3 bases: TGTGCCAGCAGCGTGGCTTCAGATACGCAGTATTTT.

This clone has a handful of counts. V gene TRBV14 combines with J gene TRBJ1-1; D not resolved. Between the trimmed V and J ends, which lost 0 bases and 3 bases, there was a span of 5 bases. This CDR3 spans 13 amino acids. Per germline, CDR1 SGHDN and CDR2 FVKESK. The CDR3, as DNA: TGTGCCAGCAGCCAAGATCTGGACACTGAAGCTTTCTTT. Translation gives CASSQDLDTEAFF.

The rearrangement uses TRBV4-2 and TRBJ2-1; D tentatively fits TRBD1 or TRBD2 (5 bases each). CDR3 length: 16 amino acids. Trimming cost V 0 bases and J 1 base, with 10 bases left between them. The germline gives CDR1 LGHNA, CDR2 YNFKEQ. CDR3 sequence reads: CASSQDWDRSYNEQFF. CDR3 nucleotide sequence: TGTGCCAGCAGCCAAGATTGGGACCGATCCTACAATGAGCAGTTCTTC.

This clone was found a few times. V usage is TRBV7-3 and J usage is TRBJ2-1, with TRBD2 matching 9 bases. V was pared by 4 bases and J by 5 bases, with 9 bases of the junction left unmatched. The CDR3 consists of 16 residues. In germline, CDR1 is SGHTA, CDR2 FQGTGA. CDR3 in amino acids: CASSSPAGGPHNEQFF. The DNA for the CDR3 is TGTGCCAGCAGCTCCCCGGCGGGAGGGCCTCACAATGAGCAGTTCTTC.

By share of the sample, this clone is medium-sized. The rearrangement joins TRBV6-5 to TRBJ2-3; 8 nucleotides match TRBD1. The CDR3 sequence is 14 residues long. CDR1 is MNHEY, CDR2 SVGAGI, per germline. V lost 4 bases to trimming and J lost 5 bases; unmatched junction nucleotides: 5. Written as DNA, the CDR3 is TGTGCCAGCAGTTTGACAGGGGCGGTAGATACGCAGTATTTT. It translates to CASSLTGAVDTQYF.

V is TRBV11-3 and J is TRBJ2-5; 8 bases align to TRBD2. Germline V CDR1 and CDR2: SGHNT, YENEEA. The V segment lost 5 bases and the J segment 5 bases; nucleotides outside the gene matches: 10. CDR3 size: 15 residues. In nucleotides, the CDR3 is TGTGCCAGCAGCCCCCTGGATAGCGGGGTCGAGACCCAGTACTTC. Its translation is CASSPLDSGVETQYF.

The J gene is TRBJ2-2, the V gene TRBV9; the match to TRBD2 covers 7 bases. Per the germline V gene, CDR1 is SGDLS and CDR2 is YYNGEE. The V gene end was trimmed by 3 bases and the J gene end by 0 bases; junction bases not matched to a gene: 5. The CDR3 is made up of 16 amino acids. For the CDR3, the DNA is TGTGCCAGCAGCGCACTCCTAGCGGCGAACACCGGGGAGCTGTTTTTT. The encoded protein is CASSALLAANTGELFF.

The chain has TRBV18 and TRBJ2-7, with D tentatively TRBD2 (6 bases). The germline gives CDR1 KGHSH, CDR2 LQKENI. V shed 5 bases and J shed 0 bases, with 14 bases lying between them. This CDR3 has 15 amino acids. The CDR3 DNA is TGTGCCAGCTCATCCGGGACTGATACCTCCTACGAGCAGTACTTC. It encodes CASSSGTDTSYEQYF.

This clone has just a few counts. The chain combines TRBV7-6 with TRBJ1-6; 7 bases line up with TRBD1. Losses at the gene ends were 1 base for V and 8 bases for J; bases not matched to a gene: 2. CDR1 SGHVS and CDR2 FNYEAQ come from the germline V gene. The length of the CDR3 is 14 residues. The CDR3 sequence: CASSLDRGYSPLHF. DNA of the CDR3: TGTGCCAGCAGCTTAGACAGGGGTTATTCACCCCTCCACTTT.

With respect to this clone: A single base is all that separates this from a far larger clone, so a read error is likely. The chain recombines TRBV9 with TRBJ2-7; TRBD2 aligns across 11 bases. Germline CDR1 SGDLS, CDR2 YYNGEE. The length of the CDR3 is 14 residues. The CDR3 sequence is CARSVAGGIYEQYF. As DNA, the CDR3 is TGTGCCCGCAGTGTAGCGGGGGGGATATACGAGCAGTACTTC. The full variable domain, in which reference TRBV9 and TRBJ2-7 provide the parts outside the CDR3, is DSGVTQTPKHLITATGQRVTLRCSPRSGDLSVYWYQQSLDQGLQFLIQYYNGEERAKGNILERFSAQQFPDLHSELNLSSLELGDSALYFCARSVAGGIYEQYFGPGTRLTVT.

The gene calls are TRBV7-2 and TRBJ2-1, with 7 bases aligning to TRBD2. V gave up 5 bases and J gave up 10 bases; unmatched junction bases: 8. This CDR3 region has 13 residues. The germline V gene encodes CDR1 SGHTA and CDR2 FQGNSA. The CDR3 loop is CASSRSWGGEQFF. DNA for the CDR3: TGTGCCAGCAGCAGGAGCTGGGGGGGAGAGCAGTTCTTC.

This clone was counted once. This chain connects TRBV14 to TRBJ1-1; 8 nucleotides line up with TRBD1. V gave up 4 bases and J gave up 1 base; unmatched junction bases: 5. Per germline, CDR1 SGHDN and CDR2 FVKESK. This CDR3 spans 15 amino acids. In nucleotides, the CDR3 is TGTGCCAGCAGCCTCCGGGACAGGTCGAACACTGAAGCTTTCTTT. Translating it yields CASSLRDRSNTEAFF.

The rearrangement joins TRBV5-1 to TRBJ2-7, with 9 bases lining up with TRBD1. Germline-derived CDR1 and CDR2 are SGHRS and YFSETQ. J gave up 2 bases and V 2 bases, and 2 bases lay outside the gene matches. The CDR3 consists of 14 residues. CDR3 amino acids: CASSLWDRAYEQYF. The DNA for the CDR3 is TGCGCCAGCAGCTTATGGGACAGGGCCTACGAGCAGTACTTC. The variable domain in full, with the rest retrieved from reference TRBV5-1 and TRBJ2-7, is KAGVTQTPRYLIKTRGQQVTLSCSPISGHRSVSWYQQTPGQGLQFLFEYFSETQRNKGNFPGRFSGRQFSNSRSEMNVSTLELGDSALYLCASSLWDRAYEQYFGPGTRLTVT.

The V and J genes are TRBV4-2 and TRBJ1-2; D remains unclear. This CDR3 contains 13 residues. Trimming took off 4 bases at V and 4 bases at J, with 10 bases between the two ends. Germline V gives CDR1 LGHNA, CDR2 YNFKEQ. The CDR3 DNA reads as TGTGCCAGCAGCCCGGACGGGTTCTATGGCTACACCTTC. Protein product: CASSPDGFYGYTF.

The chain joins TRBV18 to TRBJ2-7; a possible D gene is TRBD1 (6 bases). The CDR3 is 14 amino acids. Per germline, CDR1 KGHSH and CDR2 LQKENI. V lost 3 bases and J lost 4, with 13 bases in between. This CDR3 reads CASSPGGLGYEQYF. In DNA, the CDR3 is TGTGCCAGCTCACCTGGGGGCCTGGGTTACGAGCAGTACTTC. The whole variable domain, remainder taken from reference TRBV18 and TRBJ2-7, is NAGVMQNPRHLVRRRGQEARLRCSPMKGHSHVYWYRQLPEEGLKFMVYLQKENIIDESGMPKERFSAEFPKEGPSILRIQQVVRGDSAAYFCASSPGGLGYEQYFGPGTRLTVT.

In this sample, this clone turned up a few times. The chain is built from TRBV10-2 and TRBJ2-7; 9 nucleotides match TRBD1. Trimming cost V 10 bases and J 4 bases; bases outside gene matches: 11. The CDR3 spans 14 residues. Per the germline V gene, CDR1 is WSHSY and CDR2 is SAAADI. DNA for the CDR3: TGCGCCACCTATGCCGGGACAGGGAATTACGAGCAGTACTTC. Protein sequence: CATYAGTGNYEQYF.

This clone appeared a few times. The chain combines TRBV30 with TRBJ2-1, with D unclear. V lost 5 bases and J 7 bases, leaving 15 bases between the germline ends. CDR1 and CDR2 (germline): GTSNPN, SVGIG (reference sequence). The CDR3 is 13 amino acids. CDR3 region: CAWGTGLGNEQFF. CDR3 in DNA: TGTGCCTGGGGCACTGGGCTTGGGAATGAGCAGTTCTTC. The full variable domain, in which reference TRBV30 and TRBJ2-1 provide the parts outside the CDR3, is SQTIHQWPATLVQPVGSPLSLECTVEGTSNPNLYWYRQAAGRGLQLLFYSVGIGQISSEVPQNLSASRPQDRQFILSSKKLLLSDSGFYLCAWGTGLGNEQFFGPGTRLTVL.

The chain recombines TRBV14 with TRBJ2-3; no definite D call. With 4 bases removed from V and 3 bases from J, the gap between germline ends came to 11 bases. Germline values: CDR1 SGHDN, CDR2 FVKESK. The CDR3 length is 14 residues. CDR3 bases: TGTGCCAGCAGCCGGGGTATTGGGACAGATACGCAGTATTTT. Its translation is CASSRGIGTDTQYF. The full variable domain, completed using reference TRBV14 and TRBJ2-3, is EAGVTQFPSHSVIEKGQTVTLRCDPISGHDNLYWYRRVMGKEIKFLLHFVKESKQDESGMPNNRFLAERTGGTYSTLKVQPAELEDSGVYFCASSRGIGTDTQYFGPGTRLTVL.

The gene calls are TRBV7-3 and TRBJ2-6, with 9 positions matching TRBD1. This CDR3 has 19 residues. CDR1 SGHTA and CDR2 FQGTGA come from the germline V gene. J gave up 1 base and V 5 bases, and 12 bases lay outside the gene matches. The CDR3 is CASSPRAGTGLSGANVLTF. In DNA, the CDR3 is TGTGCCAGCAGCCCCAGGGCTGGGACAGGGTTGTCTGGGGCCAACGTCCTGACTTTC.

This clone was counted between two and nine times. This chain joins TRBV2 and TRBJ1-2; 10 nucleotides align to TRBD1. Germline CDR1 and CDR2: SNHLY and FYNNEI. J gave up 2 bases and V 5 bases, and 5 bases lay outside the gene matches. The CDR3 consists of 15 residues. This chain's CDR3 is CASSPDRGLNYGYTF. The DNA for the CDR3 is TGTGCCAGCAGTCCGGACAGGGGGTTGAACTATGGCTACACCTTC.

This chain connects TRBV7-2 to TRBJ2-7; weak D call: TRBD2 (5 bases). The V and J ends lost 5 bases and 9 bases respectively, with 17 bases between them. CDR3 length: 13 amino acids. Germline V gene data show CDR1 as SGHTA and CDR2 as FQGNSA. The CDR3, as DNA: TGTGCCAGCAGCCCGACTGACTACGAGTGGCAGTACTTC. It codes for CASSPTDYEWQYF.

The chain employs TRBV7-9 and TRBJ2-1; possible D gene TRBD2, 5 bases. CDR1 is SEHNR and CDR2 is FQNEAQ in the germline V gene (reference sequence). The germline V and J ends were trimmed by 2 bases and 7 bases, with 9 bases remaining between them. The CDR3 spans 13 residues. CDR3 residues: CASSLRTGNEQFF. The DNA for the CDR3 is TGTGCCAGCAGCTTACGGACTGGGAATGAGCAGTTCTTC.

The chain links TRBV6-5 to TRBJ2-1; D perhaps matches TRBD2 (6 bases). The V end lost 0 bases, the J end lost 9 bases, and 9 bases lay between the germline ends. Germline CDR1 is MNHEY and CDR2 is SVGAGI. This CDR3 spans 13 amino acids. Here the CDR3 DNA reads TGTGCCAGCAGTTACTCGTACGGGGGTGAGCAGTTCTTC. Encoded protein: CASSYSYGGEQFF.

The chain couples TRBV7-3 to TRBJ2-1; weak D call: TRBD1 (6 bases). The germline CDR1 and CDR2 sequences are SGHTA and FQGTGA. The CDR3 has 16 amino acids. V was pared by 2 bases and J by 0 bases, with 11 bases between. This CDR3 is CASSLHQGFSYNEQFF. CDR3 DNA: TGTGCCAGCAGCTTACATCAGGGGTTCTCCTACAATGAGCAGTTCTTC.